Given below is one T cell receptor beta chain in context. Its antigen is not identified. Isolation of the CD4+ and CD8+ populations was accomplished via positive magnetic bead selection, with purity assessed by flow cytometry. These data belong to a study of somatic mutations in cytotoxic T cells in rheumatoid arthritis. Notes on the study in general: Among about 70 patients, roughly 8 showed a largest CD8+ clone that surpassed 20% of CD8+ cells. Clonality of CD8+ cells rose with age in rheumatoid arthritis patients but not healthy controls. Antigens targeted by the expanded CD8+ clones were unknown.

Trimming removed 5 bases from V and 5 bases from J, with 19 bases in between. Germline loops: CDR1 SGHVS, CDR2 FQNEAQ. This CDR3 is built from 16 residues. The table came from immunoSEQ multiplex PCR; TCRdb's copy has only in-frame clones and leaves some out. The data show approximately 18,000 clones, approximately 87% seen once. This TCR came from a man between 40 and 49 years old in good health. This chain links TRBV7-8 with TRBJ2-1, with TRBD2 as a possible D gene (6 bases). Sequenced: CD8+ T cells sorted from blood. The CDR3 nucleotides are TGTGCCAGCAGCCCCCGGGGGTTTCGGGGAGACAATGAGCAGTTCTTC. It encodes CASSPRGFRGDNEQFF.